One and the same sample provided the 16 T cell receptor beta chains below, sequenced in a study of T cells in Graves' hyperthyroidism and ophthalmopathy. RNA transcripts served as the template for amplifying TCR beta CDR3 regions. RT-PCR in the first round (using the HTBI primer set) targeted the TCR CDR3. TCRdb used MiXCR to reprocess the multiplex PCR reads, holding one entry per CDR3 protein. The table includes around 340,000 distinct CDR3 sequences, roughly 15% detected once. Sequenced material: blood. These receptors were obtained from a man aged 30 to 39 with Graves' hyperthyroidism.

This sequence joins TRBV20-1 and TRBJ2-7, with TRBD2 identical over 9 bases. Germline lookup yields CDR1 DFQATT and CDR2 SNEGSKA (reference sequence). J gave up 2 bases and V 2 bases, and 7 bases lay outside the gene matches. The CDR3 is made up of 15 amino acids. Here the CDR3 reads CSARMSLAGPYEQYF. CDR3 bases: TGCAGTGCTAGAATGTCCCTAGCGGGACCCTACGAGCAGTACTTC.

This clonotype was found a few times. The genes are TRBV19 and TRBJ1-3; no clear D gene. The CDR3 runs to 12 residues. Germline V gives CDR1 LNHDA, CDR2 SQIVND (reference sequence). Trimming removed 5 bases at V and 7 bases at J, with 9 bases between. CDR3 loop: CASSGIGNTIYF. In nucleotides, the CDR3 is TGTGCCAGTAGTGGTATAGGGAACACCATATATTTT.

The CDR3 DNA is TGTGCCTGGAGTGCGGAGACTAGCGCTTCCAATGAGCAGTTCTTC. Protein product: CAWSAETSASNEQFF. This rearrangement joins TRBV30 to TRBJ2-1, with TRBD2 matching over 8 bases. Germline V lookup: CDR1 GTSNPN, CDR2 SVGIG (reference sequence). V lost 1 base to trimming and J lost 6 bases; unmatched junction nucleotides: 8. This CDR3 spans 15 amino acids.

Note on this clonotype: A much larger clone lies a single base off, so this may be a read error. The chain has TRBV6-2 or TRBV6-3 and TRBJ2-7; no reliable D call. This CDR3 region has 14 residues. V lost 0 bases and J lost 3, with 9 bases in between. Germline CDR1 reads MNHEY; CDR2 reads SVGEGT. The CDR3 sequence: CASSYSGTGYEQYF. The CDR3 DNA reads TGTGCCAGCAGTTACTCAGGCACTGGCTACGAGCAGTACTTC.

CDR3 coding DNA: TGTGCCAGCAGCCCCCACGGGCCAGAAGAGACCCAGTACTTC. Amino acid sequence: CASSPHGPEETQYF. The rearrangement joins TRBV7-9 to TRBJ2-5; no clear D. In germline, CDR1 is SEHNR, CDR2 FQNEAQ (reference sequence). The CDR3 covers 14 residues. Trimming removed 5 bases from V and 3 bases from J, with 13 bases in between.

This clonotype was observed a handful of times. V usage is TRBV7-2 and J usage is TRBJ2-2; 10 bases line up with TRBD1. The CDR3 is 18 amino acids. Germline lookup yields CDR1 SGHTA and CDR2 FQGNSA. The junction had 9 bases not matched to a gene; V was cut back by 5 bases and J by 0 bases. CDR3 protein: CASSPGGTGVTNTGELFF. For the CDR3, the DNA is TGTGCCAGCAGCCCGGGGGGGACAGGGGTTACGAACACCGGGGAGCTGTTTTTT. Full variable domain (rest looked up from reference TRBV7-2 and TRBJ2-2): GAGVSQSPSNKVTEKGKDVELRCDPISGHTALYWYRQSLGQGLEFLIYFQGNSAPDKSGLPSDRFSAERTGGSVSTLTIQRTQQEDSAVYLCASSPGGTGVTNTGELFFGEGSRLTVL.

Here the CDR3 DNA reads TGCGCCAGCAGCCAACGGGGACTCCCTTGGACAGATACGCAGTATTTT. Translated, it gives CASSQRGLPWTDTQYF. V usage is TRBV4-1 and J usage is TRBJ2-3, with D tentatively TRBD2 (6 bases). The CDR3 has 16 amino acids. Germline assignment: CDR1 MGHRA and CDR2 YSYEKL. Trimming removed 2 bases at V and 3 bases at J, with 15 bases between.

The J gene is TRBJ1-5, the V gene TRBV15; D is unclear. Trimming stripped 0 bases from V and 6 bases from J, with 6 bases between. CDR3 length equals 13 residues. Germline CDR1 is LNHNV and CDR2 is YYDKDF (reference sequence). The DNA of the CDR3 is TGTGCCACCAGCAGAGATCAAGGTCAGCCCCAGCATTTT. This codes for CATSRDQGQPQHF. The whole variable domain, filled in from reference TRBV15 and TRBJ1-5, reads DAMVIQNPRYQVTQFGKPVTLSCSQTLNHNVMYWYQQKSSQAPKLLFHYYDKDFNNEADTPDNFQSRRPNTSFCFLDIRSPGLGDTAMYLCATSRDQGQPQHFGDGTRLSIL.

In its sample, this clonotype was seen a few times. The chain has TRBV2 and TRBJ1-3, with D maybe TRBD1 (5 bases). Germline-derived CDR1 and CDR2 are SNHLY and FYNNEI. The CDR3 has 14 amino acids. The V end lost 5 bases, the J end lost 3 bases, and 11 bases lay between the germline ends. The CDR3 nucleotides are TGTGCCAGCAGTTCGCAGGGAGGTGGAAACACCATATATTTT. Protein product: CASSSQGGGNTIYF. Full variable domain (missing parts from reference TRBV2 and TRBJ1-3): EPEVTQTPSHQVTQMGQEVILRCVPISNHLYFYWYRQILGQKVEFLVSFYNNEISEKSEIFDDQFSVERPDGSNFTLKIRSTKLEDSAMYFCASSSQGGGNTIYFGEGSWLTVV.

In this sample, this clonotype turned up many times. This sequence joins TRBV28 and TRBJ2-4; 9 nucleotides line up with TRBD2. V lost 11 bases and J lost 1; bases outside the gene matches: 3. The CDR3 contains 13 residues. Germline V gene sequence: CDR1 MDHEN, CDR2 SYDVKM. CDR3 loop: CAAGGQAKNIQYF. In nucleotides, the CDR3 is TGTGCCGCGGGGGGGCAGGCCAAAAACATTCAGTACTTC.

Only a few counts were recorded for this clonotype. This chain connects TRBV6-2 or TRBV6-3 to TRBJ2-1; D gene uncertain. CDR1 and CDR2 (germline): MNHEY, SVGEGT. The CDR3 covers 17 residues. The V end lost 7 bases, the J end lost 0 bases, and 19 bases lay between the germline ends. The CDR3: CASTQALTFSSYNEQFF. The CDR3 nucleotides read TGTGCCAGCACCCAAGCCCTCACTTTTAGCTCCTACAATGAGCAGTTCTTC.

As for this clonotype: A read error may be the cause here, since a much bigger clone is one base away. This chain uses TRBV3-1 with TRBJ1-3; D possibly corresponds to TRBD1 (5 bases). The CDR3 is 15 residues long. In germline, CDR1 is LGHDT, CDR2 YNNKEL (reference sequence). V gave up 3 bases and J gave up 5 bases, with 14 bases separating them. The CDR3 region has the DNA TGTGCCAGCAGCCAGGGGACCAACACCAGAAACACCATATATTTT. Protein product: CASSQGTNTRNTIYF.

This clonotype was picked up a small number of times. V usage is TRBV20-1 and J usage is TRBJ1-1; D call uncertain. The CDR3 loop spans 13 amino acids. V was pared by 3 bases and J by 6 bases, with 14 bases between. The V gene's germline CDR1 is DFQATT and CDR2 SNEGSKA (reference sequence). CDR3 coding DNA: TGCAGTGCTAGCGCAGGAACCCACCCTGAAGCTTTCTTT. Its protein is CSASAGTHPEAFF.

This sequence joins TRBV18 and TRBJ1-5; 7 bases align to TRBD1. Germline V lookup: CDR1 KGHSH, CDR2 LQKENI. The CDR3 spans 15 residues. V shed 6 bases, J shed 2 bases, and the junction held 7 bases outside the gene matches. The CDR3 DNA sequence: TGTGCCAGCTCTCTCGGACAGGCGGGCAATCAGCCCCAGCATTTT. Protein product: CASSLGQAGNQPQHF.

The chain recombines TRBV29-1 with TRBJ2-5, with D maybe TRBD2 (6 bases). The CDR3 has 13 residues. The V end was cut by 6 bases, the J end by 5 bases, with 16 bases between. Germline CDR1 and CDR2: SQVTM and ANQGSEA. The CDR3 sequence: CSVGGDDTETQYF. The CDR3, as DNA: TGCAGCGTGGGGGGAGACGACACGGAGACCCAGTACTTC.

This clonotype has more than one count but fewer than ten. The rearrangement uses TRBV18 and TRBJ2-3; TRBD2 is a possible D gene (6 bases). The CDR3 is made up of 17 amino acids. Per germline, CDR1 KGHSH and CDR2 LQKENI. Trimming cost V 0 bases and J 0 bases, with 13 bases left between them. CDR3 loop: CASSPPEVADSTDTQYF. In nucleotides, the CDR3 is TGTGCCAGCTCACCACCCGAAGTAGCGGATAGCACAGATACGCAGTATTTT.